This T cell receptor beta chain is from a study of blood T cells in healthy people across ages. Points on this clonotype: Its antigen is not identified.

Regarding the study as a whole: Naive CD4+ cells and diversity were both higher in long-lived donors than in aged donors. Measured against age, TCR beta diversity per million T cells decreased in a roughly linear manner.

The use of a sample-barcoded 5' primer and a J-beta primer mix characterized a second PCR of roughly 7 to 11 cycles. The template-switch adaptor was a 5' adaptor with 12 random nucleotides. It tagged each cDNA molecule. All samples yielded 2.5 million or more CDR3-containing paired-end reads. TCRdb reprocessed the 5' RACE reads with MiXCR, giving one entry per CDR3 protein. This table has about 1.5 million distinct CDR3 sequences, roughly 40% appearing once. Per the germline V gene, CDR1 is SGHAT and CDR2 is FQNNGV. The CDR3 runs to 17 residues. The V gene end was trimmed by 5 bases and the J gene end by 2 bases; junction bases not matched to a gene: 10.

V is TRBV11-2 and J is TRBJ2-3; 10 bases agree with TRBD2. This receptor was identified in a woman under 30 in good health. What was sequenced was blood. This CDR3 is CASSALLAGRNTDTQYF. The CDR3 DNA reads TGTGCCAGCAGCGCCCTACTAGCGGGGCGAAACACAGATACGCAGTATTTT.